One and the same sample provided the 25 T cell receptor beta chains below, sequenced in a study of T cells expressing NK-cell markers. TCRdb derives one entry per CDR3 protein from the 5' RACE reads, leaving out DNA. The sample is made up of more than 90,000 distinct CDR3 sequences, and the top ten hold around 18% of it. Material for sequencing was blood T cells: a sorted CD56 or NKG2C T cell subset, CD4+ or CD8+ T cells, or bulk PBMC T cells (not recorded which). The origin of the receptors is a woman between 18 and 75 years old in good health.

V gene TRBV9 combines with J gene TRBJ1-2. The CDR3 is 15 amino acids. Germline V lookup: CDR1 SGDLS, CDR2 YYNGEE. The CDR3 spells CASSVDGLGNYGYTF.

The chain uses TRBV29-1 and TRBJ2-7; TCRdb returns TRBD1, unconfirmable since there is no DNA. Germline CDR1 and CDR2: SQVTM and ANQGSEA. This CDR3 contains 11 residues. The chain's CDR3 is CSVDRDYEQYF.

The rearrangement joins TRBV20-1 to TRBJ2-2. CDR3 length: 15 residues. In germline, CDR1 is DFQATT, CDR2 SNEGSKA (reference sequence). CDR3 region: CSARDEISVGGELFF.

The CDR3 sequence is CASSQSAEVGAWNSPLHF. The chain uses TRBV4-2 and TRBJ1-6; TCRdb proposes TRBD1, but this gene call is untestable without DNA. Per the germline V gene, CDR1 is LGHNA and CDR2 is YNFKEQ. The CDR3 contains 18 residues.

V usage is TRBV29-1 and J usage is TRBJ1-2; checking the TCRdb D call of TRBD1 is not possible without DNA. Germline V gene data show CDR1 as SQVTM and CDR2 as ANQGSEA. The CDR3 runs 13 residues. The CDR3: CSVGTGADYGYTF.

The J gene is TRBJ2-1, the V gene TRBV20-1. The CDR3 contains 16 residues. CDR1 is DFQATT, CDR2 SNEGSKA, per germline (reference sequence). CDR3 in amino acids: CSAIEYGGSSYNEQFF.

This chain's CDR3 is CASIPPDSLNEQFF. The chain has TRBV7-9 and TRBJ2-1; TCRdb names TRBD1, which stays unverified in the absence of DNA. Germline CDR1 reads SEHNR; CDR2 reads FQNEAQ (reference sequence). The CDR3 is 14 amino acids.

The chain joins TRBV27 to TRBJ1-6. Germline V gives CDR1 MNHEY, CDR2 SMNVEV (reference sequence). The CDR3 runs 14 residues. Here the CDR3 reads CASSFGGENSPLHF.

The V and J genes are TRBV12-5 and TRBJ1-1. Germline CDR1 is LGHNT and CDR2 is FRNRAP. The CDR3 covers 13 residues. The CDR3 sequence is CASGLGINTEAFF.

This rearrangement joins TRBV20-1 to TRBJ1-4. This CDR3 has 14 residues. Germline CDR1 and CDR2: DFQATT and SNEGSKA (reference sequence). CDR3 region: CSASLLSGWEKLFF.

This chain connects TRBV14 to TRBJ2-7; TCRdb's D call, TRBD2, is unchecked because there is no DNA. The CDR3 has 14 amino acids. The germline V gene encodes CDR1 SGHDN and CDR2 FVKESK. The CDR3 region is CASWDSTDGYEQYF.

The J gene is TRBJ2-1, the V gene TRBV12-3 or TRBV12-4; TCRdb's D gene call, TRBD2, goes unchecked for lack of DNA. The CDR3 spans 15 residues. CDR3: CASSPRVAGGSEQFF.

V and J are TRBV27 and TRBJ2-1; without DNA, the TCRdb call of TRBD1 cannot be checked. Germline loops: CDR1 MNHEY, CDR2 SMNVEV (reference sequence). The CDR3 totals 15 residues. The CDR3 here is CASSQGAISYNEQFF.

The CDR3 spells CASRGQGPNEQFF. This chain uses TRBV6-1 with TRBJ2-1; TCRdb proposes TRBD1, but this gene call is untestable without DNA. Germline CDR1 is MNHNS and CDR2 is SASEGT. The CDR3 covers 13 residues.

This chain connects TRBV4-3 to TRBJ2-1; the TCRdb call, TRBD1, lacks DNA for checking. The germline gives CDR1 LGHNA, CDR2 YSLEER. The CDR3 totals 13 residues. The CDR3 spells CASSQGQTYEQFF.

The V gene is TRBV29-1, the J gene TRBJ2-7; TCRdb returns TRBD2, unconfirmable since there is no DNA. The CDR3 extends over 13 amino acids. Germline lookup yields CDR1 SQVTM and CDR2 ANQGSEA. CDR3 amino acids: CSVEREGLTEQYF.

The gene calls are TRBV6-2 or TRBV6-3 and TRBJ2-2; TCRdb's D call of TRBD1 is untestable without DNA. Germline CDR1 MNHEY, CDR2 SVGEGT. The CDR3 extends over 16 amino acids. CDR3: CASSYSMTGGTGELFF.

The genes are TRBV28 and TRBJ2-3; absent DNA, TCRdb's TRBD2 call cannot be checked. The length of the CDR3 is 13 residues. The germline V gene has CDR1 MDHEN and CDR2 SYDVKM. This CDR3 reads CASSPPPARAQYF.

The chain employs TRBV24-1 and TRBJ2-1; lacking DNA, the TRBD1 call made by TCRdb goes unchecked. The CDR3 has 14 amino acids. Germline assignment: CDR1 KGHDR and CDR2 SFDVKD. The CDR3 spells CATSDTGQGGEQFF.

The CDR3 sequence is CASSQQAGGPGETQYF. This chain links TRBV4-2 with TRBJ2-5; TCRdb proposes TRBD2, but this gene call is untestable without DNA. Germline V gives CDR1 LGHNA, CDR2 YNFKEQ. The CDR3 contains 16 residues.

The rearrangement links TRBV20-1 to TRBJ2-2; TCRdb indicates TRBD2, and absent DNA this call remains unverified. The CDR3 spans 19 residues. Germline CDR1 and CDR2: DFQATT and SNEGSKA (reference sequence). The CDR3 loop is CSARPGLAGGQAGTGELFF.

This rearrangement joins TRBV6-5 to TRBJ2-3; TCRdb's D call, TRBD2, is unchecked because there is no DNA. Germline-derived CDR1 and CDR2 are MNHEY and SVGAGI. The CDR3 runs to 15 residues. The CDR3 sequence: CASSYPLSGGDTQYF.

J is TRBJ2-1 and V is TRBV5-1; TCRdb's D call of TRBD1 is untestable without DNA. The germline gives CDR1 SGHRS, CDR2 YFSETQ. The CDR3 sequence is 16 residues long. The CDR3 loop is CASSLGQGVINNEQFF. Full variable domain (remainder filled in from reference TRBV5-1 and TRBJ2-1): KAGVTQTPRYLIKTRGQQVTLSCSPISGHRSVSWYQQTPGQGLQFLFEYFSETQRNKGNFPGRFSGRQFSNSRSEMNVSTLELGDSALYLCASSLGQGVINNEQFFGPGTRLTVL.

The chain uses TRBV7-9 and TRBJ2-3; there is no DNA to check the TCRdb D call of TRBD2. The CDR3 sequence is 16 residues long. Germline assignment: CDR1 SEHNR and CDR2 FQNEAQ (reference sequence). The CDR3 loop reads CASSSYQGRVSDTQYF.

CDR3 sequence: CASSLGAGANVLTF. V is TRBV5-6 and J is TRBJ2-6. This CDR3 has 14 amino acids. Germline assignment: CDR1 SGHDT and CDR2 YYEEEE.